This entry concerns a single TCR beta chain. The data were obtained in a study of blood T cell repertoires in COVID-19. The repertoire was sequenced with immunoSEQ multiplex PCR; TCRdb's copy has only in-frame clones and lacks some. The sample yields 180,000 or so clones, approximately 80% seen once. Source material: peripheral blood. The origin of this receptor is a human donor with acute or convalescent COVID-19. The donor label of this sample is uncertain.

The CDR3 spells CASSFGREDGEQFF. In DNA, the CDR3 is TGTGCCAGCAGCTTTGGTCGGGAGGATGGGGAGCAGTTCTTC. V is TRBV11-2 and J is TRBJ2-1, with 7 positions matching TRBD2. This CDR3 has 14 residues. V lost 3 bases and J lost 10; bases outside the gene matches: 9. Germline CDR1 reads SGHAT; CDR2 reads FQNNGV.